The 10 T cell receptor beta chains below all came from one sample that was sequenced in a study of cytomegalovirus exposure and HLA in healthy donors. PCR primers comprised 60 Vbeta and 13 Jbeta primers. Assay used: immunoSEQ multiplex PCR; TCRdb lists only in-frame clones, some missing. The sample includes 90,000 to 130,000 clones, around three quarters seen only once; the top ten take around 3%. Material: PBMCs. Receptors originate from a woman in her late teens or twenties in good health and CMV-seropositive.

The genes are TRBV27 and TRBJ2-2; 14 bases align to TRBD2. Germline V gives CDR1 MNHEY, CDR2 SMNVEV (reference sequence). This CDR3 contains 17 residues. J was trimmed by 5 bases and V by 6 bases; bases with no gene match: 8. Here the CDR3 reads CASRDQGLAGETGELFF. CDR3 DNA: TGTGCCAGCAGAGATCAGGGACTAGCGGGAGAGACCGGGGAGCTGTTTTTT.

This clone was observed a handful of times. The V call is TRBV21-1, the J call TRBJ2-7; TRBD2, the table's D call, was not compared with the DNA. TRBV21-1 is a pseudogene locus. The CDR3 is 17 residues long. CDR3 sequence (DNA): TGTGCCAGCAGCAAAGTGAGGTTCCCCCTTGGGTCCTACGAGCAGTACTTC. This sequence encodes CASSKVRFPLGSYEQYF.

This chain uses TRBV2 with TRBJ1-2; unclear D gene. V lost 5 bases, J lost 8 bases, and 3 bases lay in between. Looked up from germline, CDR1 is SNHLY and CDR2 is FYNNEI. The CDR3 contains 9 residues. The CDR3 DNA reads as TGTGCCAGCAGTCGGGGCTACACCTTC. Translation gives CASSRGYTF.

In DNA, the CDR3 is TGCGCCAGCAGTCAATCTGCCGGGACAGGGATCGGCTACACCTTC. It translates to CASSQSAGTGIGYTF. V usage is TRBV23-1 and J usage is TRBJ1-2; TRBD1 matches at 9 bases. TRBV23-1 is reported as an ORF; its role is uncertain. Trimming at V came to 0 bases and at J to 8 bases, leaving 7 bases not matched to a gene. The CDR3 runs 15 residues.

This rearrangement joins TRBV7-3 to TRBJ1-2; D is unresolved. V was clipped by 8 bases and J by 7 bases, with 11 bases between them. This CDR3 is built from 11 residues. The V gene's germline CDR1 is SGHTA and CDR2 FQGTGA. The CDR3 nucleotides are TGTGCCAGCTCGCGGGGAAGTGGCTACACCTTC. It codes for CASSRGSGYTF.

As regards this clone: One end of the junction does not line up with germline, which may come from a read error. The chain couples TRBV7-9 to TRBJ2-2, with 11 bases aligning to TRBD2. This CDR3 contains 17 residues. Per germline, CDR1 SEHNR and CDR2 FQNEAQ (reference sequence). This chain's CDR3 is CSSSSFLAGGLAGELFF. The CDR3 DNA is TGTTCCAGCAGCTCTTTCCTAGCGGGAGGCTTAGCCGGGGAGCTGTTTTTT.

The rearrangement uses TRBV6-6 and TRBJ2-7, with 9 bases matching TRBD1. In germline, CDR1 is MNHNY, CDR2 SVGAGI (reference sequence). V was pared by 0 bases and J by 2 bases, with 2 bases of the junction left unmatched. The length of the CDR3 is 15 residues. CDR3 protein: CASSYSGQGTYEQYF. In DNA form, the CDR3 reads TGTGCCAGCAGTTACTCGGGACAGGGTACCTACGAGCAGTACTTC.

The chain employs TRBV28 and TRBJ2-5; D remains unclear. Looked up from germline, CDR1 is MDHEN and CDR2 is SYDVKM. CDR3 size: 13 residues. Trimming removed 5 bases from V and 2 bases from J, with 9 bases in between. The CDR3: CASSPGEQETQYF. The CDR3 DNA follows: TGTGCCAGCAGTCCAGGTGAACAAGAGACCCAGTACTTC.

In its sample, this clone was seen once. This chain joins TRBV5-1 and TRBJ2-4, with 7 bases lining up with TRBD1. Germline loops: CDR1 SGHRS, CDR2 YFSETQ. The CDR3 spans 16 residues. J lost 0 bases, V lost 4 bases, and 7 bases had no gene match. DNA for the CDR3: TGCGCCAGCAGCAAGGGGGCAGAGATAGCCAAAAACATTCAGTACTTC. Translation gives CASSKGAEIAKNIQYF.

This clone was picked up a small number of times. The rearrangement joins TRBV27 to TRBJ2-1; D possibly corresponds to TRBD2 (5 bases). Germline V gives CDR1 MNHEY, CDR2 SMNVEV (reference sequence). The CDR3 is 14 amino acids. V was clipped by 3 bases and J by 13 bases, with 19 bases between them. The CDR3, as DNA: TGTGCCAGCAGTTTGTTACTAGAAGGGTCCCACCAGTTCTTC. This translates into CASSLLLEGSHQFF.